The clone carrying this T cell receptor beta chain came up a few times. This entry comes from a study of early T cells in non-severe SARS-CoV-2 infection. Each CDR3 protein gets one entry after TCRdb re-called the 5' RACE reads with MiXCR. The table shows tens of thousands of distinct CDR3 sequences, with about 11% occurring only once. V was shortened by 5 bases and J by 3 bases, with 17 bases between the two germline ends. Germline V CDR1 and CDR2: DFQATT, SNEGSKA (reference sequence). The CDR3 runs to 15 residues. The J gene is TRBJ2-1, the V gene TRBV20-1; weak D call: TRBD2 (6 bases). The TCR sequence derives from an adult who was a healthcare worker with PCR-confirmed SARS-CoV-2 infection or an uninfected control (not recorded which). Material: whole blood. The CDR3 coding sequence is TGCAGTGCTCGGCAAGCCCGGGACTTCTACAATGAGCAGTTCTTC. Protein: CSARQARDFYNEQFF.